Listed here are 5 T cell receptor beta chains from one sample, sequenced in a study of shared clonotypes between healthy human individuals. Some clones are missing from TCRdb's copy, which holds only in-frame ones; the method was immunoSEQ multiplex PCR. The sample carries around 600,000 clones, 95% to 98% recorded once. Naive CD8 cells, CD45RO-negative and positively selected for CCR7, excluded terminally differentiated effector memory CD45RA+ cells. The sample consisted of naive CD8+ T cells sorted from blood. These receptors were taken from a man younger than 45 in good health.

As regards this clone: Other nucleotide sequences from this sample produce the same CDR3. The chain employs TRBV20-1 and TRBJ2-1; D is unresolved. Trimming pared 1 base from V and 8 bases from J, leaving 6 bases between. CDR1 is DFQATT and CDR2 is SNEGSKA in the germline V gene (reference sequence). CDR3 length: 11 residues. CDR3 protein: CSARVVDEQFF. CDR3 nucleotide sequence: TGCAGTGCTAGAGTTGTCGATGAGCAGTTCTTC.

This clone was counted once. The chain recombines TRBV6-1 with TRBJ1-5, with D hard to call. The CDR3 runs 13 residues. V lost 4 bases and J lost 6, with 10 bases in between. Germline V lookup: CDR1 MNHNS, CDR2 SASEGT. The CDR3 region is CASSVTGSQPQHF. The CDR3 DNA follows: TGTGCCAGCAGTGTTACCGGCAGTCAGCCCCAGCATTTT.

The CDR3 here is CASSTGTGAYGANVLTF. The CDR3 DNA is TGTGCCAGCAGTACCGGGACAGGGGCGTATGGGGCCAACGTCCTGACTTTC. This chain uses TRBV28 with TRBJ2-6, with TRBD1 matching 10 bases. Per the germline V gene, CDR1 is MDHEN and CDR2 is SYDVKM. The CDR3 loop spans 17 amino acids. With 5 bases clipped from V and 3 bases from J, the junction kept 7 bases outside the gene matches.

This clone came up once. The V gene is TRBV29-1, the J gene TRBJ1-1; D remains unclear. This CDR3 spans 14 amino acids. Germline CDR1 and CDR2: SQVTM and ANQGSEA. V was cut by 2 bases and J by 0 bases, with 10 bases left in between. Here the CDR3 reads CSVELDGMNTEAFF. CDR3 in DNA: TGCAGCGTTGAATTGGACGGAATGAACACTGAAGCTTTCTTT.

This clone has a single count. This CDR3 reads CASSLKGLSYNEQFF. The CDR3, as DNA: TGTGCCAGCAGTCTGAAGGGCCTTTCCTACAATGAGCAGTTCTTC. The chain couples TRBV27 to TRBJ2-1; no clear D gene. In germline, CDR1 is MNHEY, CDR2 SMNVEV (reference sequence). The CDR3 extends over 15 amino acids. V gave up 5 bases and J gave up 1 base, with 12 bases separating them.